The 29 T cell receptor beta chains below were found in one sample sequenced in a study of vaccination and CD4 T cells after COVID-19 (dated by TCRdb to between 2021 and 2023). Library preparation was by PCR. The sequencing machine was an Illumina iSeq 100. DNA from cultured CD4+ T cells was subjected to TCR sequencing with the Oncomine TCR Beta short-read assay at the Johns Hopkins FTIC core. TCRdb cleaned the public reads at Q25 with fastp, built clones with MiXCR and kept in-frame beta chains. Under each unique CDR3 protein, matching rows form one entry showing the most common genes and DNA. This sample lists tens of thousands of distinct CDR3 sequences; around two thirds were detected once. The ten largest clones represent under 30% of the sample. Their antigens are not known. The sample's treatment or condition label, decoded: approximately 10-day PBMC culture with coronavirus spike peptide pools or control peptides (ViraFEST assay).

The sample in question was CD4+ T cells from blood, cultured in vitro, obtained before SARS-CoV-2 vaccination. Receptor source: a human donor who received a COVID-19 vaccine.

The rearrangement uses TRBV5-1 and TRBJ2-5; TRBD1 matches at 7 bases. Germline CDR1 is SGHRS and CDR2 is YFSETQ. V was clipped by 0 bases and J by 2 bases; unmatched bases: 1. The CDR3 has 14 amino acids. CDR3 amino acids: CASSLATGQETQYF. The CDR3 DNA follows: TGCGCCAGCAGCTTGGCGACAGGGCAAGAGACCCAGTACTTC. The entire variable domain, with the rest obtained from reference TRBV5-1 and TRBJ2-5, is as follows: KAGVTQTPRYLIKTRGQQVTLSCSPISGHRSVSWYQQTPGQGLQFLFEYFSETQRNKGNFPGRFSGRQFSNSRSEMNVSTLELGDSALYLCASSLATGQETQYFGPGTRLLVL.

The chain recombines TRBV7-9 with TRBJ1-1; D gene uncertain. Germline lookup yields CDR1 SEHNR and CDR2 FQNEAQ (reference sequence). The V end lost 5 bases, the J end lost 4 bases, and 14 bases lay between the germline ends. The CDR3 is made up of 14 amino acids. Here the CDR3 DNA reads TGTGCCAGCAGCCGTATGCTGGGTAGCACTGAAGCTTTCTTT. This codes for CASSRMLGSTEAFF.

The chain carries TRBV2 and TRBJ1-1; D unresolved. Germline lookup yields CDR1 SNHLY and CDR2 FYNNEI. The V gene lost 11 bases and the J gene lost 7 bases, with 11 bases spanning the gap. The CDR3 length is 10 residues. The CDR3, as DNA: TGTGCCGTATCCATTCGTGAAGCTTTCTTT. This sequence encodes CAVSIREAFF.

The J gene is TRBJ2-5, the V gene TRBV24-1; D possibly uses TRBD1 or TRBD2 (5 bases each). The CDR3 length is 16 residues. Per germline, CDR1 KGHDR and CDR2 SFDVKD. Trimming left V 4 bases short and J 2 bases short, with 16 bases between. The CDR3 sequence: CATSDPTGTGQETQYF. In DNA, the CDR3 is TGTGCCACCAGTGACCCCACCGGGACCGGTCAAGAGACCCAGTACTTC.

CDR3 coding DNA: TGCAGCGTTGAAGCCGGGGCCTACGAGCAGTACTTC. Its translation: CSVEAGAYEQYF. The chain carries TRBV29-1 and TRBJ2-7; TRBD2 is a possible D gene (5 bases). Trimming cost V 1 base and J 2 bases, with 6 bases left between them. The V gene's germline CDR1 is SQVTM and CDR2 ANQGSEA. This CDR3 spans 12 amino acids.

This clonotype was detected only a few times. V is TRBV6-2 or TRBV6-3 and J is TRBJ2-3, with D unresolved. Trimming cost V 0 bases and J 2 bases, with 12 bases left between them. The CDR3 is made up of 16 amino acids. Germline loops: CDR1 MNHEY, CDR2 SVGEGT. This CDR3 is CASSYSLGPHTDTQYF. The CDR3 DNA reads TGTGCCAGCAGTTACTCCCTTGGGCCCCACACAGATACGCAGTATTTT.

The rearrangement joins TRBV19 to TRBJ1-4, with 9 bases aligning to TRBD1. The V and J ends lost 3 bases and 7 bases, in that order; junction bases with no gene match: 18. The length of the CDR3 is 19 residues. In germline, CDR1 is LNHDA, CDR2 SQIVND (reference sequence). CDR3 DNA: TGTGCCAGTAGTATCGACAACGCACCCACAGGGGGCGCGGGTGAAAAACTGTTTTTT. Translation gives CASSIDNAPTGGAGEKLFF.

V gene TRBV30 combines with J gene TRBJ2-1; TRBD2 agrees at 8 bases. Germline V gene data show CDR1 as GTSNPN and CDR2 as SVGIG (reference sequence). V shed 3 bases, J shed 7 bases, and the junction held 11 bases outside the gene matches. This CDR3 is built from 15 residues. The CDR3 loop reads CAWSSGGHSGNEQFF. The CDR3 DNA follows: TGTGCCTGGAGCTCGGGGGGGCACTCAGGGAATGAGCAGTTCTTC.

V is TRBV2 and J is TRBJ2-5; 8 nucleotides agree with TRBD1. This CDR3 contains 15 residues. Germline V lookup: CDR1 SNHLY, CDR2 FYNNEI. V dropped 4 bases and J dropped 6; count of bases not matched to a gene: 10. As DNA, the CDR3 is TGTGCCAGCAGTGTAGCAGGGGGCTTCTCCAAGACCCAGTACTTC. Protein product: CASSVAGGFSKTQYF.

The V call is TRBV20-1, the J call TRBJ1-5; D remains ambiguous. The CDR3 runs to 12 residues. CDR1 and CDR2 from the germline V gene are DFQATT and SNEGSKA (reference sequence). V lost 5 bases and J 0 bases, leaving 5 bases between the germline ends. In DNA, the CDR3 is TGCAGTGCTTCCTATAGCAATCAGCCCCAGCATTTT. It yields the protein CSASYSNQPQHF.

This clonotype has a single count. V and J are TRBV7-3 and TRBJ2-1; 13 bases agree with TRBD2. Germline CDR1 reads SGHTA; CDR2 reads FQGTGA. Trimming removed 4 bases from V and 12 bases from J; junction bases left unmatched: 6. CDR3 length: 14 amino acids. In nucleotides, the CDR3 is TGTGCCAGCAGCTCCCGGACTAGCGGGGGTATGCAGTTCTTC. Its translation is CASSSRTSGGMQFF.

This clonotype was recorded a few times. This chain links TRBV7-3 with TRBJ2-1; D might be TRBD2 (6 bases). CDR3 length equals 16 residues. The V gene lost 3 bases and the J gene lost 3 bases, with 15 bases spanning the gap. Germline CDR1 SGHTA, CDR2 FQGTGA. CDR3 nucleotides: TGTGCCAGCAGCTTTTCAGGCGGGGCGGACTACAATGAGCAGTTCTTC. Its protein is CASSFSGGADYNEQFF.

This clonotype was recorded once. The J gene is TRBJ2-1, the V gene TRBV7-9; 9 bases line up with TRBD1. The DNA end is a closer match to TRBJ2-5, so the J assignment may be wrong. Germline CDR1 and CDR2: SEHNR and FQNEAQ (reference sequence). The CDR3 is made up of 15 amino acids. The CDR3 reads CASSSHRGLKETQYF. CDR3 in DNA: TGTGCCAGCAGCAGTCACAGGGGGCTGAAAGAGACCCAGTACTTC.

This rearrangement joins TRBV20-1 to TRBJ2-7; no firm D call. This CDR3 comprises 15 residues. Germline loops: CDR1 DFQATT, CDR2 SNEGSKA (reference sequence). Between the trimmed V and J ends, which lost 3 bases and 0 bases, there was a span of 15 bases. CDR3 coding DNA: TGCAGTGCTAGTTCCATAATCCGGAGCTCCTACGAGCAGTACTTC. Protein: CSASSIIRSSYEQYF.

The count of this clonotype is one. The chain combines TRBV7-2 with TRBJ2-7, with D perhaps TRBD2 (5 bases). Trimming removed 3 bases from V and 2 bases from J, with 8 bases in between. The CDR3 is 13 amino acids. Germline CDR1 is SGHTA and CDR2 is FQGNSA. The CDR3 protein is CASSFGLTYEQYF. The CDR3 DNA is TGTGCCAGCAGCTTTGGACTCACCTACGAGCAGTACTTC.

This clonotype was seen once. The rearrangement joins TRBV20-1 to TRBJ1-2; 11 bases line up with TRBD1. Germline V lookup: CDR1 DFQATT, CDR2 SNEGSKA (reference sequence). V lost 2 bases and J lost 11; bases outside the gene matches: 16. This CDR3 comprises 16 residues. This CDR3 reads CSARISRTGGDFDYTF. The CDR3 nucleotides read TGCAGTGCTAGAATTTCACGGACAGGGGGCGATTTTGATTACACCTTC.

This clonotype has more than one count but fewer than ten. The chain has TRBV15 and TRBJ2-7; the D gene is possibly TRBD2 (5 bases). V gave up 0 bases and J gave up 3 bases, with 9 bases separating them. The CDR3 has 14 amino acids. Germline CDR1 reads LNHNV; CDR2 reads YYDKDF (reference sequence). The DNA of the CDR3 is TGTGCCACCAGCAGAGATCCTGGGAGCTACGAGCAGTACTTC. This translates into CATSRDPGSYEQYF.

In its sample, this clonotype was seen once. The chain is built from TRBV5-1 and TRBJ2-1, with 8 bases fitting TRBD2. Trimming at V came to 2 bases and at J to 0 bases, leaving 4 bases not matched to a gene. This CDR3 contains 16 residues. CDR1 is SGHRS, CDR2 YFSETQ, per germline. The CDR3 sequence: CASSLVLAGSYNEQFF. DNA for the CDR3: TGCGCCAGCAGCTTAGTCCTAGCGGGCTCCTACAATGAGCAGTTCTTC.

This chain joins TRBV24-1 and TRBJ2-3, with D possibly TRBD2 on 7 matching bases. Germline V lookup: CDR1 KGHDR, CDR2 SFDVKD. The ends were cut back, 0 bases at V and 5 bases at J, with 11 bases in the middle. The CDR3 has 15 residues. The CDR3 spells CATSDLRGGRDTQYF. CDR3 sequence (DNA): TGTGCCACCAGTGATTTGAGGGGGGGCCGAGATACGCAGTATTTT.

This chain connects TRBV30 to TRBJ1-6; D perhaps matches TRBD1 (6 bases). Germline V gene sequence: CDR1 GTSNPN, CDR2 SVGIG (reference sequence). This CDR3 comprises 17 residues. V was cut by 1 base and J by 7 bases, with 20 bases left in between. The CDR3 nucleotides read TGTGCCTGGAGTGGGATAGGCAGGGTAGGGGGGAATTCACCCCTCCACTTT. Amino acids: CAWSGIGRVGGNSPLHF.

The genes are TRBV6-2 or TRBV6-3 and TRBJ2-5, with 13 bases identical to TRBD2. J was trimmed by 2 bases and V by 5 bases; bases with no gene match: 5. The germline V gene encodes CDR1 MNHEY and CDR2 SVGEGT. The CDR3 spans 16 residues. CDR3 nucleotide sequence: TGTGCCAGCAGTGCCCGACTAGCGGGGGGTCAAGAGACCCAGTACTTC. Its translation: CASSARLAGGQETQYF.

There are a few counts of this clonotype. The chain recombines TRBV27 with TRBJ2-2; D gene unclear. Germline values: CDR1 MNHEY, CDR2 SMNVEV (reference sequence). This CDR3 spans 12 amino acids. Trimming removed 6 bases at V and 4 bases at J, with 6 bases between. CDR3 loop: CASSRTTGELFF. Here the CDR3 DNA reads TGTGCCAGCAGCCGGACCACCGGGGAGCTGTTTTTT.

This chain links TRBV12-5 with TRBJ2-5; 8 bases are a match to TRBD1. With V trimmed by 2 bases and J by 2 bases, 1 base remained unmatched. CDR1 LGHNT and CDR2 FRNRAP come from the germline V gene. The CDR3 covers 14 residues. CDR3 sequence: CASGLTGGQETQYF. CDR3 DNA sequence: TGTGCTAGTGGTTTGACAGGGGGGCAAGAGACCCAGTACTTC. Using reference TRBV12-5 and TRBJ2-5 for the parts outside the CDR3, the full variable domain is DARVTQTPRHKVTEMGQEVTMRCQPILGHNTVFWYRQTMMQGLELLAYFRNRAPLDDSGMPKDRFSAEMPDATLATLKIQPSEPRDSAVYFCASGLTGGQETQYFGPGTRLLVL.

The rearrangement links TRBV20-1 to TRBJ2-3; D ambiguous. The germline V gene has CDR1 DFQATT and CDR2 SNEGSKA (reference sequence). The CDR3 runs 11 residues. The V gene lost 6 bases and the J gene lost 2 bases, with 6 bases spanning the gap. The CDR3 here is CSASLTDTQYF. CDR3 nucleotide sequence: TGCAGTGCAAGCCTCACAGATACGCAGTATTTT.

This chain connects TRBV19 to TRBJ1-1; possibly TRBD1 for D (5 bases). CDR1 is LNHDA and CDR2 is SQIVND in the germline V gene (reference sequence). The CDR3 has 15 amino acids. With 5 bases removed from V and 7 bases from J, the gap between germline ends came to 20 bases. CDR3 in amino acids: CASSRTRGRAVEAFF. The CDR3 bases are TGTGCCAGTAGTCGCACCCGAGGCAGGGCGGTTGAAGCTTTCTTT.

V and J are TRBV6-5 and TRBJ2-5; tentatively, D is TRBD2 (6 bases). Germline CDR1 reads MNHEY; CDR2 reads SVGAGI. The CDR3 runs 13 residues. The V gene lost 0 bases and the J gene lost 7 bases, with 9 bases spanning the gap. For the CDR3, the DNA is TGTGCCAGCAGTTACTCCCTCGGGGGGACCCAGTACTTC. This gives the protein CASSYSLGGTQYF.

The J gene is TRBJ1-2, the V gene TRBV6-1; no definite D call. Germline V gives CDR1 MNHNS, CDR2 SASEGT. CDR3 length: 15 residues. The germline V and J ends were trimmed by 8 bases and 0 bases, with 16 bases remaining between them. The CDR3 DNA reads as TGTGCCAGCCGGTCGAAGGGAGGAGCTAACTATGGCTACACCTTC. It is translated as CASRSKGGANYGYTF.

This clonotype was found a few times. This CDR3 reads CASSVARGNTGELFF. The CDR3 DNA follows: TGTGCCAGCAGCGTAGCCAGGGGGAACACCGGGGAGCTGTTTTTT. J is TRBJ2-2 and V is TRBV9; TRBD1 is a possible D gene (6 bases). V dropped 0 bases and J dropped 1 base, with 7 bases sitting between them. Germline V gene lookup returns CDR1 SGDLS and CDR2 YYNGEE. The CDR3 is 15 residues long.

The sample holds a few counts of this clonotype. This sequence joins TRBV20-1 and TRBJ1-1; D unclear. This CDR3 is built from 13 residues. Germline loops: CDR1 DFQATT, CDR2 SNEGSKA (reference sequence). V shed 0 bases and J shed 1 base, with 6 bases lying between them. Here the CDR3 reads CSARDQGNTEAFF. The CDR3 bases are TGCAGTGCTAGAGATCAAGGGAACACTGAAGCTTTCTTT.